This entry describes one T cell receptor (beta chain). TCRdb keeps only in-frame clones here, not all; method: immunoSEQ multiplex PCR. The profile shows about 80,000 clones, approximately 94% of them singletons. The data stem from a study of technical replicates of blood from a few donors. Germline values: CDR1 MGHRA, CDR2 YSYEKL. The CDR3 sequence is 17 residues long. The ends lost 0 bases at V and 5 bases at J; junction bases unmatched: 9. Sequenced sample: T cells isolated from PBMCs. This sequence was found in a human donor in good health. This rearrangement joins TRBV4-1 to TRBJ2-1; 8 bases are a match to TRBD2. The CDR3 protein is CASSQERERERNNEQFF. Written as DNA, the CDR3 is TGCGCCAGCAGCCAAGAAAGGGAGCGGGAGCGAAACAATGAGCAGTTCTTC.